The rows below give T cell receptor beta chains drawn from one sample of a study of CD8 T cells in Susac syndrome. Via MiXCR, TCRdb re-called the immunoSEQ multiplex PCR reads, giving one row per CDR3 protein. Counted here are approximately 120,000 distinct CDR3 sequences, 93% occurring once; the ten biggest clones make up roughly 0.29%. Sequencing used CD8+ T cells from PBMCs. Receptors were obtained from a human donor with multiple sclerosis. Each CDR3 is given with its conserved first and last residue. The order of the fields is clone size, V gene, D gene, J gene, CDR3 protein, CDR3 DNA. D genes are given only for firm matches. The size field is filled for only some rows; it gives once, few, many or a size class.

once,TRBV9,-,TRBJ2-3,CASSLRSGDTQYF,TGTGCCAGCAGCCTCCGGTCCGGGGATACGCAGTATTTT
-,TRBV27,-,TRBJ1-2,CASSLTPYYGYTF,TGTGCCAGCAGTTTGACCCCTTACTATGGCTACACCTTC
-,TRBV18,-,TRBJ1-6,CASSPGREVSPLHF,TGTGCCAGCTCACCAGGCAGGGAGGTTTCACCCCTCCACTTT
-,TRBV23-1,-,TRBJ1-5,CASSNWESANQPQHF,TGCGCCAGCAGTAATTGGGAGTCGGCCAATCAGCCCCAGCATTTT
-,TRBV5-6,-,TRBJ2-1,CASKEGGVYEQFF,TGTGCCAGCAAAGAAGGGGGTGTCTATGAGCAGTTCTTC
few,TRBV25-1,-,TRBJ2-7,CASSEYNTAKLTYEQYF,TGTGCCAGCAGTGAATATAATACGGCGAAGCTGACCTACGAGCAGTACTTC
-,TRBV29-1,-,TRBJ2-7,CSVEGATSYEQYF,TGCAGCGTTGAAGGTGCGACCTCCTACGAGCAGTACTTC
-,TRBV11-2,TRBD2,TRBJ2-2,CASSFSSGVNTGELFF,TGTGCCAGCAGCTTCTCTAGCGGGGTGAACACCGGGGAGCTGTTTTTT
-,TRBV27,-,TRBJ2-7,CASSLSPAVREQYF,TGTGCCAGCAGTTTATCCCCTGCGGTGAGGGAGCAGTACTTC
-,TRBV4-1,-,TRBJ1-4,CASSLQGNEKLFF,TGCGCCAGCAGCCTACAGGGTAATGAAAAACTGTTTTTT
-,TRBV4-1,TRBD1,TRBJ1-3,CASSHLTGMAGNTIYF,TGCGCCAGCAGCCACCTGACAGGGATGGCTGGAAACACCATATATTTT
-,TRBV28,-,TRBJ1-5,CASSSAPHQPQHF,TGTGCCAGCAGTTCCGCTCCTCATCAGCCCCAGCATTTT
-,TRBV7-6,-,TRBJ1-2,CASSRTLEGRDYGYTF,TGTGCCAGCAGCCGTACCCTAGAGGGGCGAGACTATGGCTACACCTTC
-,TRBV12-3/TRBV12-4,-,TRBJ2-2,CASSLGRGERWTGELFF,TGTGCCAGCAGCCTAGGACGGGGTGAGAGGTGGACCGGGGAGCTGTTTTTT
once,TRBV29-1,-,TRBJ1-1,CRTAYLNTEAFF,TGCAGGACGGCGTACTTGAACACTGAAGCTTTCTTT
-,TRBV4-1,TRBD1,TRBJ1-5,CASSQVDRGANQPQHF,TGCGCCAGCAGCCAAGTTGACAGGGGTGCCAATCAGCCCCAGCATTTT
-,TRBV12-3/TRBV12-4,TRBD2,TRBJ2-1,CASSHLRTGGPHEQFF,TGTGCCAGCAGCCACCTTAGGACGGGGGGGCCACATGAGCAGTTCTTC
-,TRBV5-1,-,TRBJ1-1,CASSLPGVPEAFF,TGCGCCAGCAGCTTGCCCGGTGTTCCTGAAGCTTTCTTT
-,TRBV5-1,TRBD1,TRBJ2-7,CASSLVHPGQEFYEQYF,TGCGCCAGCAGCTTGGTCCATCCGGGACAGGAATTCTACGAGCAGTACTTC
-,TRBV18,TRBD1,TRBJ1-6,CASSHKTGQDSPLHF,TGTGCCAGCTCACACAAGACAGGGCAGGATTCACCCCTCCACTTT
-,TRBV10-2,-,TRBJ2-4,CASRGWGENIQYF,TGCGCCAGCAGGGGGTGGGGCGAAAACATTCAGTACTTC
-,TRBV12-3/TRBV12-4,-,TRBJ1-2,CAAAEGFDGYTF,TGTGCCGCCGCCGAAGGGTTTGATGGCTACACCTTC
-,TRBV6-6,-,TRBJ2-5,CASSYSSSGETQYF,TGTGCCAGCAGTTACTCGAGTAGTGGCGAGACCCAGTACTTC
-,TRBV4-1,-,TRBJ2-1,CASSQNPQGYNEQFF,TGCGCCAGCAGCCAAAACCCACAGGGCTACAATGAGCAGTTCTTC
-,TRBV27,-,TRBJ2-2,CASSLPSLGELFF,TGTGCCAGCAGTTTACCTAGCTTAGGGGAGCTGTTTTTT
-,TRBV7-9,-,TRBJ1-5,CASSHRERGQPQHF,TGTGCCAGCAGCCACAGGGAAAGGGGCCAGCCCCAGCATTTT
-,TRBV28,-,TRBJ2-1,CASSLTNRVSYNEQFF,TGTGCCAGCAGTTTAACGAACCGCGTTTCCTACAATGAGCAGTTCTTC
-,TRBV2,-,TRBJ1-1,CASSERGGTEAFF,TGTGCCAGCAGTGAAAGGGGCGGGACTGAAGCTTTCTTT
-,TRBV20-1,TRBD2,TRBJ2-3,CSAPGGLADPRDTQYF,TGCAGTGCTCCTGGGGGACTAGCGGATCCGCGGGATACGCAGTATTTT
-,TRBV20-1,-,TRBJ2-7,CSARAVALSYEQYF,TGCAGTGCTAGAGCCGTCGCCTTGTCCTACGAGCAGTACTTC
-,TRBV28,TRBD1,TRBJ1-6,CASSLRDSYNSPLHF,TGTGCCAGCAGCCTTCGGGACAGCTATAATTCACCCCTCCACTTT
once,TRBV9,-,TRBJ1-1,CASSPMRATEAFF,TGTGCCAGCAGCCCCATGCGGGCGACTGAAGCTTTCTTT
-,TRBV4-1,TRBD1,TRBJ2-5,CASSHGTVDGTQYF,TGCGCCAGCAGCCACGGGACAGTCGATGGGACCCAGTACTTC
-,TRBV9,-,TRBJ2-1,CASSVMNPGYNEQFF,TGTGCCAGCAGCGTCATGAATCCGGGGTACAATGAGCAGTTCTTC
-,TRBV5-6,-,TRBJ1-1,CASGPPGALNTEAFF,TGTGCCAGCGGTCCCCCGGGGGCCTTGAACACTGAAGCTTTCTTT
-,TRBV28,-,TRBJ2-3,CASSFPGDTQYF,TGTGCCAGCAGTTTCCCCGGGGATACGCAGTATTTT
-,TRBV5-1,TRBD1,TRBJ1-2,CASSFDRAGNYGYTF,TGCGCCAGCAGCTTCGACAGGGCGGGGAACTATGGCTACACCTTC
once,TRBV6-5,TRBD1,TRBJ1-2,CASSPTGGGYGYTF,TGTGCCAGTAGCCCGACAGGGGGCGGCTATGGCTACACCTTC
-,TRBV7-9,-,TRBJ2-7,CASSLGGFGEQYF,TGTGCCAGCAGCTTAGGGGGTTTTGGGGAGCAGTACTTC
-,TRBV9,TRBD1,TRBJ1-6,CASSPRTGGNSPLHF,TGTGCCAGCAGCCCGCGGACAGGGGGGAATTCACCCCTCCACTTT
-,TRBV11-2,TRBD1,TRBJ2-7,CATRYGTGIYEQYF,TGTGCCACAAGATACGGGACAGGCATCTACGAGCAGTACTTC
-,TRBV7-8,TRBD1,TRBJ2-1,CASSHTPGTGSYNEQFF,TGTGCCAGCAGTCACACTCCCGGGACAGGGAGCTACAATGAGCAGTTCTTC
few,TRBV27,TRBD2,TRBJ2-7,CASSFGTSGAYEQYF,TGTGCCAGCAGTTTCGGGACTAGCGGGGCCTACGAGCAGTACTTC
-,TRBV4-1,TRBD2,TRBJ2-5,CASSPQLAGGVETQYF,TGCGCCAGCAGCCCGCAGCTAGCGGGAGGGGTAGAGACCCAGTACTTC
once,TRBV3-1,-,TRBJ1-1,CASSHRSTEAFF,TGTGCCAGCAGTCACAGGAGTACTGAAGCTTTCTTT
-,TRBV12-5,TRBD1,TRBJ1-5,CASGNRQGGQSQHF,TGTGCTAGTGGGAACCGACAGGGGGGTCAGTCCCAGCATTTT
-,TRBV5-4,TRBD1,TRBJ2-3,CASRQNRDRAPDTQYF,TGTGCCAGCAGGCAAAACCGGGACAGGGCTCCGGATACGCAGTATTTT
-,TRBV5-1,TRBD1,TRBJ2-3,CASSWDRELNTQYF,TGCGCCAGCAGCTGGGACAGGGAGTTAAATACGCAGTATTTT
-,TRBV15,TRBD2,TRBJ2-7,CATSGGRSYEQYF,TGTGCCACCTCGGGGGGGCGATCCTACGAGCAGTACTTC
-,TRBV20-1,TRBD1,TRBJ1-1,CSARGRTGGRGTEAFF,TGCAGTGCTAGAGGAAGGACAGGGGGCAGGGGCACTGAAGCTTTCTTT
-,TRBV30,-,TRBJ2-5,CAWSVSRGLETQYF,TGTGCCTGGAGTGTAAGTCGGGGGCTAGAGACCCAGTACTTC
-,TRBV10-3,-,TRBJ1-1,CATTALSSTEAFF,TGTGCCACCACCGCGTTGTCGAGCACTGAAGCTTTCTTT
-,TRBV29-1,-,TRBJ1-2,CSVESQAGNYGYTF,TGCAGCGTTGAGAGTCAGGCCGGAAACTATGGCTACACCTTC
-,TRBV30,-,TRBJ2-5,CAWSARSRETQYF,TGTGCCTGGAGTGCGAGGAGCCGGGAGACCCAGTACTTC
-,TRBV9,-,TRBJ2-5,CASSAGTKTKQETQYF,TGTGCCAGCAGCGCAGGGACAAAGACCAAACAAGAGACCCAGTACTTC
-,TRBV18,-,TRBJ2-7,CASSLRDAGDHEQYF,TGTGCCAGCTCACTCCGGGACGCCGGAGACCACGAGCAGTACTTC
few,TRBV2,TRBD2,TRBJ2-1,CASSPGLAPNEQFF,TGTGCCAGCAGTCCCGGACTAGCGCCTAATGAGCAGTTCTTC
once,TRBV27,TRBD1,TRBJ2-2,CASSPLIGTANTGELFF,TGTGCCAGCAGTCCCCTCATTGGGACAGCGAACACCGGGGAGCTGTTTTTT
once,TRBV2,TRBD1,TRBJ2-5,CASSGTDQETQYF,TGTGCCAGCTCCGGGACAGACCAAGAGACCCAGTACTTC
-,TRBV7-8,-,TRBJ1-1,CASSSHNLRTNTEAFF,TGTGCCAGCAGCTCGCATAATTTGCGAACGAACACTGAAGCTTTCTTT